This T cell receptor (beta chain) was profiled in a study of regulatory T cells in long-lasting Graves disease. Many counts were recorded for this clonotype. Its antigen remains unknown. Time point in this sample: persistent/refractory GD, antithyroid drugs over 5 years with positive TRAb. TCR sequences were obtained from RNA taken from PBMCs. Construction of the TCR beta libraries employed iRepertoire HTBI primers in conjunction with Arm-PCR of CDR3 regions. TCRdb fed the multiplex PCR reads into MiXCR, producing one record per CDR3 protein. The top ten clones hold approximately 15% of a sample with 350,000 to 500,000 distinct CDR3 sequences, over 20% of them seen once. Whole-study results and caveats: For persistent Graves' patients, TCR diversity was lower than for newly diagnosed ones.

This CDR3 region has 16 residues. V shed 5 bases, J shed 4 bases, and the junction held 13 bases outside the gene matches. Germline-derived CDR1 and CDR2 are SEHNR and FQNEAQ (reference sequence). The V and J genes are TRBV7-9 and TRBJ2-5; 7 bases match TRBD1. The sequenced sample was peripheral blood mononuclear cells (PBMCs), obtained when the disease was refractory, from a patient treated with antithyroid drugs. The TCR originated in a female donor with Graves disease. The DNA of the CDR3 is TGTGCCAGCAGCACCCCGGAGACAGGGATAGTAGAGACCCAGTACTTC. Encoded protein: CASSTPETGIVETQYF.